Below, one T cell receptor beta chain is given with its context. TCRdb redid the calling of the reads with MiXCR, one entry per CDR3 protein. The sample has a few hundred thousand distinct CDR3 sequences, around 15% seen once. Germline-derived CDR1 and CDR2 are MGHRA and YSYEKL. This CDR3 has 14 residues. V dropped 1 base and J dropped 5 bases, with 11 bases sitting between them. The data originate from a study of T cell repertoires in cytomegalovirus infection. About the study: CMV infection and matching HLA type were both indicated by public TCR beta signatures.

The source material was CD8+ T cells from PBMCs. The V call is TRBV4-1, the J call TRBJ1-1; weak D call: TRBD1 (6 bases). The receptor comes from a human donor in good health (CMV status not recorded). Some clones in this sample may be carry-over from other donors' samples. CDR3 in DNA: TGCGCCAGCAGCCAAGGCGGCCAGGGGACTGAAGCTTTCTTT. This translates into CASSQGGQGTEAFF.